Described below is a single T cell receptor beta chain sequence and its context. The data originate from a study of blood T cell repertoires in COVID-19. Looking at the study overall: Sample material is recorded as cDNA or gDNA derived from T cells, B-cell-depleted T cells, or PBMCs.

Germline CDR1 SGDLS, CDR2 YYNGEE. The CDR3 covers 16 residues. V shed 2 bases and J 0 bases; nucleotides not matched to a gene: 4. Adults between roughly 18 and 95 years of age took part from 24 US areas. Participant reports of clinical history set cohort assignment. Original processing notes: By means of reference gene primer amplification, nucleated cell counts were estimated. The repertoire was sequenced with immunoSEQ multiplex PCR; TCRdb's copy has only in-frame clones and lacks some. Clone size and V and J calls were adopted from that table, with D and trimming inferred from the DNA. The table shows approximately 380,000 clones, with approximately 89% occurring only once.

Input material: PBMCs or T cells enriched from blood (not recorded which). This clonotype was obtained from a woman aged 40 to 55 who had been exposed to COVID-19. V gene TRBV9 combines with J gene TRBJ2-1; TRBD2 matches at 8 bases. The CDR3 reads CASSVSGGSSYNEQFF. The CDR3 nucleotides are TGTGCCAGCAGCGTCTCGGGGGGGAGCTCCTACAATGAGCAGTTCTTC.